This T cell receptor (beta chain) was sequenced in a study of a mutant IDH1 vaccine in newly diagnosed glioma. Study in general: With temozolomide cycles, or 4-6 weeks after radiotherapy alone, vaccination was started. The therapy given earlier, which was standard therapy, consisted of radiotherapy, temozolomide, or both, and most of the patients received both. Visit V12 was scheduled at week 35 and visit V13 at week 47. General observations from the study: Patients mounted vaccine-induced immune responses in roughly 93% of cases.

Comments on this clone: What it binds is unknown.

The time point here: week 47, end of study. The investigators gave 300 ug of mutant IDH1 20-mer peptide in each vaccine dose, together with topical imiquimod. The table came from immunoSEQ multiplex PCR; TCRdb's copy has only in-frame clones and leaves some out. The sample has tens of thousands of clones, less than 90% seen once. V dropped 4 bases and J dropped 0 bases, with 15 bases sitting between them. CDR3 length equals 16 residues. Germline loops: CDR1 MNHNS, CDR2 SASEGT. V is TRBV6-1 and J is TRBJ1-1; D unresolved. This material consisted of PBMCs, taken from a glioma patient whose treatment included an IDH1 peptide vaccine. The origin of this receptor is a woman aged 50 to 60 with glioma. CDR3 bases: TGTGCCAGCAGTGTTGAACAGACCTCAATGAACACTGAAGCTTTCTTT. It yields the protein CASSVEQTSMNTEAFF.